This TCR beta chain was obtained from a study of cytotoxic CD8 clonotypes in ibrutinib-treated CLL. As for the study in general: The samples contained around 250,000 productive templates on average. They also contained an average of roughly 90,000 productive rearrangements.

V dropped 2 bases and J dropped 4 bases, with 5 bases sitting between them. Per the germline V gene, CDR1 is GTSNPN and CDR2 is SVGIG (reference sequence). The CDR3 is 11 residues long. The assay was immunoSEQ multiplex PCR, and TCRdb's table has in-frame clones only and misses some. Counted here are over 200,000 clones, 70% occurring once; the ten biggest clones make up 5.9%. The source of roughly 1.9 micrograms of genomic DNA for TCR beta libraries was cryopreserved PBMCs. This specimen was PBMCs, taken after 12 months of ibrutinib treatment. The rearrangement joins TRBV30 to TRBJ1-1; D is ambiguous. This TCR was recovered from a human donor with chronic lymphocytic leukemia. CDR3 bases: TGTGCCTGGAGTCAATTCACTGAAGCTTTCTTT. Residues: CAWSQFTEAFF.